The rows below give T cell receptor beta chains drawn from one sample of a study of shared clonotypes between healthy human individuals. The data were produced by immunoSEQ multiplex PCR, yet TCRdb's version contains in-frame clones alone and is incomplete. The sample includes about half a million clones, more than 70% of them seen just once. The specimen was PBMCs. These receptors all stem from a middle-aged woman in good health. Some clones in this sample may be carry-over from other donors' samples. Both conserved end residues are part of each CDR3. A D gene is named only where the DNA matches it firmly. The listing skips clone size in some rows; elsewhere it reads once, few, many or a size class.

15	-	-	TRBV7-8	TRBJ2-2	CASSPNTRNTGELFF	TGTGCCAGCAGCCCCAACACGAGGAACACCGGGGAGCTGTTTTTT
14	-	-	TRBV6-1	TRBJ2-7	CASTRKENAYEQYF	TGTGCCAGCACACGTAAGGAAAACGCCTACGAGCAGTACTTC
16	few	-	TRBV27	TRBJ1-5	CASSSGYLGGNQPQHF	TGTGCCAGCAGTTCTGGGTATCTTGGGGGCAATCAGCCCCAGCATTTT
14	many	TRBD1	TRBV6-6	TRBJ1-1	CASSYSTRGDEAFF	TGTGCCAGCAGTTACTCGACCAGGGGGGATGAAGCTTTCTTT
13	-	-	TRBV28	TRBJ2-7	CASSRSSTYEQYF	TGTGCCAGCAGTAGAAGTTCCACCTACGAGCAGTACTTC
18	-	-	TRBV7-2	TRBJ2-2	CASSLARLGLLNTGELFF	TGTGCCAGCAGCTTAGCGCGGTTGGGCTTACTGAACACCGGGGAGCTGTTTTTT
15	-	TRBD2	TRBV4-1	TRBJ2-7	CASSQHPGLPLEQYF	TGCGCCAGCAGCCAACACCCGGGACTACCTTTGGAGCAGTACTTC
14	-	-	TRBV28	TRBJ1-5	CASSLISGAQPQHF	TGTGCCAGCAGTTTAATTTCAGGCGCTCAGCCCCAGCATTTT
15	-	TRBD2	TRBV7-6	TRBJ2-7	CASSPRGLAGNEQYF	TGTGCCAGCAGCCCCCGTGGTCTAGCGGGAAACGAGCAGTACTTC
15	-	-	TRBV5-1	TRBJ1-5	CASSLMGAPDQPQHF	TGCGCCAGCAGCTTGATGGGGGCTCCAGATCAGCCCCAGCATTTT